The 16 T cell receptor beta chains given below trace back to one sample, sequenced in a study of shared clonotypes between healthy human individuals. Some clones are missing from TCRdb's copy, which holds only in-frame ones; the method was immunoSEQ multiplex PCR. Of around 2.5 million clones listed, 93% are singletons. The material sequenced was naive CD4+ T cells from PBMCs. This sample's subset: CD45RA+ positively selected. Receptors were obtained from a young man in good health. Some clones in this sample may be carry-over from other donors' samples.

The chain carries TRBV10-3 and TRBJ1-1; D ambiguous. This CDR3 has 13 residues. Germline CDR1 ENHRY, CDR2 SYGVKD. Trimming took 2 bases from V and 3 from J, leaving 7 bases between them. The CDR3 region is CAISEPRDTEAFF. The CDR3 coding sequence is TGTGCCATCAGTGAGCCCCGGGACACTGAAGCTTTCTTT.

The chain combines TRBV5-1 with TRBJ2-7; tentative D call: TRBD2 (5 bases). Germline CDR1 SGHRS, CDR2 YFSETQ. V lost 0 bases and J lost 7, with 20 bases in between. This CDR3 has 16 amino acids. The CDR3 bases are TGCGCCAGCAGCTTGGGGCCTCGGGGAGAGCATGGTGAGCAGTACTTC. Protein: CASSLGPRGEHGEQYF.

The chain combines TRBV19 with TRBJ2-2, with 10 bases lining up with TRBD1. CDR1 and CDR2 from the germline V gene are LNHDA and SQIVND (reference sequence). CDR3 length: 18 amino acids. Losses at the gene ends were 3 bases for V and 3 bases for J; bases not matched to a gene: 10. This CDR3 is CASSMIRRDRGHTGELFF. For the CDR3, the DNA is TGTGCCAGTAGTATGATTCGAAGGGACAGGGGTCACACCGGGGAGCTGTTTTTT. Combining the CDR3 with reference TRBV19 and TRBJ2-2 gives the whole variable domain DGGITQSPKYLFRKEGQNVTLSCEQNLNHDAMYWYRQDPGQGLRLIYYSQIVNDFQKGDIAEGYSVSREKKESFPLTVTSAQKNPTAFYLCASSMIRRDRGHTGELFFGEGSRLTVL.

This chain connects TRBV5-1 to TRBJ2-7; 16 positions agree with TRBD2. Germline V lookup: CDR1 SGHRS, CDR2 YFSETQ. Trimming removed 2 bases from V and 2 bases from J; junction bases left unmatched: 4. The CDR3 has 17 amino acids. CDR3 sequence reads: CASSLGGLAGGPYEQYF. CDR3 sequence (DNA): TGCGCCAGCAGCTTAGGGGGACTAGCGGGAGGGCCCTACGAGCAGTACTTC.

This CDR3 reads CASSRGGAGANVLTF. The CDR3 nucleotides are TGTGCCAGCAGCCGAGGGGGGGCTGGGGCCAACGTCCTGACTTTC. The chain uses TRBV7-6 and TRBJ2-6; TRBD2 might be the D (7 bases). Trimming took off 5 bases at V and 2 bases at J, with 10 bases between the two ends. The CDR3 contains 15 residues. CDR1 and CDR2 (germline): SGHVS, FNYEAQ.

The V and J genes are TRBV4-1 and TRBJ1-1; 8 bases match TRBD1. The trim removed 4 bases at V and 2 bases at J, leaving 6 bases unmatched. The germline gives CDR1 MGHRA, CDR2 YSYEKL. This CDR3 has 15 amino acids. DNA of the CDR3: TGCGCCAGCAGCCGCCGACAGGGGCCTAACACTGAAGCTTTCTTT. It encodes CASSRRQGPNTEAFF.

This chain links TRBV7-9 with TRBJ2-1; 9 bases are a match to TRBD2. The CDR3 contains 17 residues. Looked up from germline, CDR1 is SEHNR and CDR2 is FQNEAQ (reference sequence). V shed 5 bases, J shed 9 bases, and the junction held 17 bases outside the gene matches. CDR3 bases: TGTGCCAGCAGCCCAGGGCGACGGGGAGCGGGAGGCGGTGAGCAGTTCTTC. Protein product: CASSPGRRGAGGGEQFF.

The genes are TRBV5-1 and TRBJ2-2, with D possibly being TRBD2 (6 bases). The CDR3 is made up of 16 amino acids. Per germline, CDR1 SGHRS and CDR2 YFSETQ. With 6 bases removed from V and 0 bases from J, the gap between germline ends came to 15 bases. Here the CDR3 reads CASTPLSGANTGELFF. CDR3 DNA: TGCGCCAGCACCCCCTTATCGGGAGCGAACACCGGGGAGCTGTTTTTT.

The V call is TRBV5-6, the J call TRBJ2-7; 10 nucleotides line up with TRBD2. Trimming removed 5 bases from V and 0 bases from J; junction bases left unmatched: 8. There are 16 residues in the CDR3. Germline V gene lookup returns CDR1 SGHDT and CDR2 YYEEEE. Here the CDR3 DNA reads TGTGCCAGCAGGCGGGGACTAGCGAAGGCCTCCTACGAGCAGTACTTC. Protein sequence: CASRRGLAKASYEQYF.

V gene TRBV6-1 combines with J gene TRBJ2-3; D possibly corresponds to TRBD2 (5 bases). V was shortened by 1 base and J by 6 bases, with 8 bases between the two germline ends. Germline V gene sequence: CDR1 MNHNS, CDR2 SASEGT. This CDR3 is built from 13 residues. The CDR3 bases are TGTGCCAGCAGTGAAGGTACGGGGGATACGCAGTATTTT. As protein: CASSEGTGDTQYF.

Here the CDR3 reads CASSLDRVLSPLHF. The CDR3, as DNA: TGTGCCAGCAGCTTGGACAGGGTATTATCACCCCTCCACTTT. The chain uses TRBV5-4 and TRBJ1-6, with a possible D match to TRBD1 (6 bases). The CDR3 length is 14 residues. CDR1 and CDR2 from the germline V gene are SGHNT and YYREEE (reference sequence). Trimming stripped 0 bases from V and 10 bases from J, with 11 bases between.

J is TRBJ1-3 and V is TRBV5-5; the match to TRBD1 covers 7 bases. The V and J ends lost 4 bases and 0 bases, in that order; junction bases with no gene match: 10. Germline V CDR1 and CDR2: SGHKS, YYEKEE (reference sequence). The CDR3 spans 17 residues. CDR3 in amino acids: CASSLRPGGDSGNTIYF. As DNA, the CDR3 is TGTGCCAGCAGCCTCCGCCCAGGGGGGGACTCTGGAAACACCATATATTTT.

A single count supports this clone. The chain is built from TRBV7-6 and TRBJ2-1; the D is unclear. With 1 base removed from V and 9 bases from J, the gap between germline ends came to 19 bases. Germline loops: CDR1 SGHVS, CDR2 FNYEAQ. The CDR3 covers 16 residues. The CDR3 loop reads CASSLDGGRFVGEQFF. In nucleotides, the CDR3 is TGTGCCAGCAGCTTAGATGGTGGCCGCTTCGTGGGTGAGCAGTTCTTC.

The CDR3 DNA follows: TGCGCCAGCAGCTGGGATGGAGGCAATGAGCAGTTCTTC. As protein: CASSWDGGNEQFF. The rearrangement links TRBV5-1 to TRBJ2-1; TRBD2 might be the D (5 bases). V dropped 3 bases and J dropped 6 bases, with 10 bases sitting between them. CDR1 is SGHRS and CDR2 is YFSETQ in the germline V gene. The CDR3 loop spans 13 amino acids.

This sequence joins TRBV7-2 and TRBJ2-7; tentatively, D is TRBD2 (5 bases). CDR1 and CDR2 from the germline V gene are SGHTA and FQGNSA. Trimming removed 2 bases from V and 4 bases from J, with 9 bases in between. This CDR3 region has 13 residues. Here the CDR3 reads CASSLPGIYEQYF. The CDR3 DNA is TGTGCCAGCAGCTTACCGGGAATATACGAGCAGTACTTC.

The chain employs TRBV18 and TRBJ2-6; D might be TRBD2 (5 bases). The V end lost 3 bases, the J end lost 3 bases, and 15 bases lay between the germline ends. The CDR3 has 17 residues. Looked up from germline, CDR1 is KGHSH and CDR2 is LQKENI. The DNA for the CDR3 is TGTGCCAGCTCACCCCTGGACTGGGCCTATGGGGCCAACGTCCTGACTTTC. It encodes CASSPLDWAYGANVLTF. The variable domain in full, with the rest retrieved from reference TRBV18 and TRBJ2-6, is NAGVMQNPRHLVRRRGQEARLRCSPMKGHSHVYWYRQLPEEGLKFMVYLQKENIIDESGMPKERFSAEFPKEGPSILRIQQVVRGDSAAYFCASSPLDWAYGANVLTFGAGSRLTVL.